The 26 T cell receptor beta chains below come from one sample, sequenced in a study of blood T cell repertoires in COVID-19. Some clones are missing from TCRdb's copy, which holds only in-frame ones; the method was immunoSEQ multiplex PCR. The sample has 150,000 to 200,000 clones, around 76% seen once; the top ten hold around a sixth. Input material: PBMCs or T cells enriched from blood (not recorded which). The receptor source for this set is a woman aged 50 to 60 with acute COVID-19.

The DNA of the CDR3 is TGCAGCGTTGGGGATACTAGCGGGGGGTTCTACGAGCAGTACGTC. It is translated as CSVGDTSGGFYEQYV. The V gene is TRBV29-1, the J gene TRBJ2-7; the match to TRBD2 covers 12 bases. CDR3 length: 15 amino acids. The V gene end was trimmed by 4 bases and the J gene end by 3 bases; junction bases not matched to a gene: 7. The germline CDR1 and CDR2 sequences are SQVTM and ANQGSEA.

The chain uses TRBV19 and TRBJ1-1, with D maybe TRBD1 (6 bases). The CDR3 consists of 15 residues. The germline V gene encodes CDR1 LNHDA and CDR2 SQIVND (reference sequence). The V end was cut by 6 bases, the J end by 0 bases, with 14 bases between. The CDR3 spells CASRPQGPMNTEAFF. CDR3 nucleotides: TGTGCCAGTAGGCCTCAGGGGCCTATGAACACTGAAGCTTTCTTT.

The chain couples TRBV7-2 to TRBJ1-4; perhaps TRBD1 as D (6 bases). CDR3 length: 15 residues. V lost 5 bases, J lost 5 bases, and 15 bases lay in between. Germline CDR1 and CDR2: SGHTA and FQGNSA. CDR3 in amino acids: CASSVNRVENEKLFF. CDR3 sequence (DNA): TGTGCCAGCAGCGTGAACAGGGTGGAGAATGAAAAACTGTTTTTT. Variable domain in full (rest from reference TRBV7-2 and TRBJ1-4): GAGVSQSPSNKVTEKGKDVELRCDPISGHTALYWYRQSLGQGLEFLIYFQGNSAPDKSGLPSDRFSAERTGGSVSTLTIQRTQQEDSAVYLCASSVNRVENEKLFFGSGTQLSVL.

This sequence joins TRBV3-1 (or the pseudogene TRBV3-2) and TRBJ1-2; 8 nucleotides match TRBD1. The length of the CDR3 is 16 residues. Germline-derived CDR1 and CDR2 are LGHDT and YNNKEL (reference sequence). Germline trimming cut 2 bases from V and 4 bases from J; bases unmatched to any gene: 9. CDR3 coding DNA: TGTGCCAGCAGCCAATCACCCCCGGGACAGGTCTATGGCTACACCTTC. The encoded protein is CASSQSPPGQVYGYTF.

The rearrangement joins TRBV4-1 to TRBJ2-5, with D possibly matching TRBD1 (6 bases). The length of the CDR3 is 17 residues. The germline CDR1 and CDR2 sequences are MGHRA and YSYEKL. Trimming took off 0 bases at V and 7 bases at J, with 21 bases between the two ends. The CDR3 spells CASSQDGTNLILGTQYF. CDR3 sequence (DNA): TGCGCCAGCAGCCAAGATGGGACAAATCTTATTTTAGGGACCCAGTACTTC.

The rearrangement uses TRBV18 and TRBJ1-4; 10 bases match TRBD1. Germline values: CDR1 KGHSH, CDR2 LQKENI. V shed 5 bases and J 3 bases; nucleotides not matched to a gene: 6. The CDR3 consists of 16 residues. The CDR3 here is CASSKGQGFANEKLFF. DNA for the CDR3: TGTGCCAGCTCAAAGGGACAGGGGTTCGCTAATGAAAAACTGTTTTTT.

This sequence joins TRBV28 and TRBJ1-2; D is possibly TRBD1 (5 bases). Germline CDR1 is MDHEN and CDR2 is SYDVKM. The CDR3 extends over 14 amino acids. V was pared by 4 bases and J by 7 bases, with 16 bases between. Here the CDR3 reads CASSSLGGMGGYTF. The CDR3 DNA reads as TGTGCCAGCAGTTCCTTGGGGGGAATGGGTGGCTACACCTTC.

The rearrangement joins TRBV19 to TRBJ2-1, with 8 bases lining up with TRBD2. The junction had 6 bases not matched to a gene; V was cut back by 8 bases and J by 0 bases. CDR1 is LNHDA, CDR2 SQIVND, per germline (reference sequence). The CDR3 consists of 15 residues. In DNA form, the CDR3 reads TGTGCCAGTGACGACCGGGGGGGCTCCTACAATGAGCAGTTCTTC. Translation gives CASDDRGGSYNEQFF.

The chain couples TRBV4-1 to TRBJ2-1; maybe TRBD1 (7 bases). Germline-derived CDR1 and CDR2 are MGHRA and YSYEKL. CDR3 length: 14 residues. The V end was cut by 5 bases, the J end by 5 bases, with 13 bases between. CDR3 loop: CASSGGGLDNEQFF. CDR3 DNA: TGCGCCAGCAGCGGAGGGGGCTTGGACAATGAGCAGTTCTTC.

The chain recombines TRBV29-1 with TRBJ2-3; 13 positions match TRBD2. V shed 5 bases, J shed 0 bases, and the junction held 5 bases outside the gene matches. The CDR3 spans 16 residues. In germline, CDR1 is SQVTM, CDR2 ANQGSEA. CDR3 amino acids: CSVPTSGGTSTDTQYF. CDR3 nucleotides: TGCAGCGTTCCGACTAGCGGGGGGACTAGCACAGATACGCAGTATTTT.

The chain carries TRBV7-9 and TRBJ2-5, with TRBD2 matching 7 bases. J was trimmed by 5 bases and V by 7 bases; bases with no gene match: 13. The CDR3 covers 15 residues. The germline V gene encodes CDR1 SEHNR and CDR2 FQNEAQ (reference sequence). This chain's CDR3 is CASKPSSGDPETQYF. The CDR3 nucleotides read TGTGCCAGCAAGCCGTCTAGCGGTGATCCGGAGACCCAGTACTTC.

The genes are TRBV5-1 and TRBJ1-6, with a weak D call TRBD1 (6 bases). The germline V gene has CDR1 SGHRS and CDR2 YFSETQ. CDR3 length: 15 residues. With 3 bases removed from V and 10 bases from J, the gap between germline ends came to 17 bases. The CDR3 reads CASSWTWGGGSPLHF. CDR3 sequence (DNA): TGCGCCAGCAGCTGGACATGGGGGGGCGGATCACCCCTCCACTTT.

This chain uses TRBV21-1 with TRBJ2-7; TRBD1 was called by the table and not checked on the DNA. TRBV21-1 is a pseudogene segment. The CDR3 consists of 14 residues. The CDR3 protein is CASSKRDRAYEQYV. CDR3 sequence (DNA): TGTGCCAGCAGCAAGCGGGACAGGGCCTACGAGCAGTACGTC.

This clone was detected only a few times. The CDR3 DNA reads TGTGCCAGTAGCGGACAGGGGAACTACAATGAGCAGTTCTTC. Translated: CASSGQGNYNEQFF. The chain links TRBV19 to TRBJ2-1; TRBD1 aligns across 9 bases. Germline loops: CDR1 LNHDA, CDR2 SQIVND (reference sequence). Trimming at V came to 6 bases and at J to 3 bases, leaving 3 bases not matched to a gene. This CDR3 comprises 14 residues.

This clone turned up a few times. The rearrangement links TRBV19 to TRBJ1-1, with a weak D call TRBD1 (6 bases). V gave up 4 bases and J gave up 0 bases, with 12 bases separating them. This CDR3 spans 15 amino acids. Germline V gene sequence: CDR1 LNHDA, CDR2 SQIVND (reference sequence). The CDR3 nucleotides read TGTGCCAGTAGTAAGAACACAGGGATGAACACTGAAGCTTTCTTT. This encodes CASSKNTGMNTEAFF.

CDR3 in DNA: TGTGCCAGCAGCTTAGCGGGTGGAGCCACAGATACGCAGTATTTT. Translated, it gives CASSLAGGATDTQYF. The chain links TRBV7-6 to TRBJ2-3; D uncertain. The ends were cut back, 0 bases at V and 2 bases at J, with 9 bases in the middle. Germline CDR1 is SGHVS and CDR2 is FNYEAQ. This CDR3 has 15 amino acids.

This clone was recorded a few times. This chain uses TRBV4-2 with TRBJ2-2; the D is unclear. The CDR3 is 15 amino acids. V lost 1 base and J lost 3, with 9 bases in between. Germline values: CDR1 LGHNA, CDR2 YNFKEQ. The CDR3 nucleotides read TGTGCCAGCAGCCAAGGACACCGTGACACCGGGGAGCTGTTTTTT. It specifies CASSQGHRDTGELFF.

The chain recombines TRBV6-5 with TRBJ2-2; D possibly corresponds to TRBD1 (6 bases). Trimming cost V 6 bases and J 4 bases, with 9 bases left between them. The CDR3 contains 13 residues. CDR1 is MNHEY, CDR2 SVGAGI, per germline. The CDR3 bases are TGTGCCAGCAGATTGACAGGCACCGGGGAGCTGTTTTTT. Translation: CASRLTGTGELFF.

This clone is a singleton in its sample. V usage is TRBV3-1 (or the pseudogene TRBV3-2) and J usage is TRBJ1-5; TRBD1 agrees at 7 bases. Germline V lookup: CDR1 LGHDT, CDR2 YNNKEL (reference sequence). The CDR3 totals 19 residues. Trimming cost V 3 bases and J 1 base; bases outside gene matches: 15. The CDR3 protein is CASSHRGTDHAASNQPQHF. The CDR3, as DNA: TGTGCCAGCAGCCACAGGGGGACAGACCACGCGGCGAGCAATCAGCCCCAGCATTTT.

This sequence joins TRBV13 and TRBJ2-1; 8 bases are shared with TRBD2. V lost 5 bases and J lost 0; bases outside the gene matches: 3. CDR1 and CDR2 from the germline V gene are PRHDT and FYEKMQ (reference sequence). The CDR3 has 15 residues. The CDR3 is CASSPAGDSYNEQFF. The CDR3 region has the DNA TGTGCCAGCAGCCCAGCGGGGGACTCCTACAATGAGCAGTTCTTC.

J is TRBJ2-2 and V is TRBV19; D is perhaps TRBD1 (6 bases). Germline V gives CDR1 LNHDA, CDR2 SQIVND (reference sequence). This CDR3 is 16 amino acids long. V lost 9 bases, J lost 4 bases, and 21 bases lay in between. The CDR3 reads CASKPRWGPGTGELFF. The CDR3 coding sequence is TGTGCCAGCAAGCCCAGATGGGGGCCGGGCACCGGGGAGCTGTTTTTT. The full variable domain, in which reference TRBV19 and TRBJ2-2 provide the parts outside the CDR3, is DGGITQSPKYLFRKEGQNVTLSCEQNLNHDAMYWYRQDPGQGLRLIYYSQIVNDFQKGDIAEGYSVSREKKESFPLTVTSAQKNPTAFYLCASKPRWGPGTGELFFGEGSRLTVL.

V is TRBV30 and J is TRBJ1-1; 8 bases are a match to TRBD1. Germline V CDR1 and CDR2: GTSNPN, SVGIG (reference sequence). CDR3 length: 14 amino acids. J was trimmed by 3 bases and V by 8 bases; bases with no gene match: 11. CDR3: CARTGRGTDTEAFF. In nucleotides, the CDR3 is TGTGCCCGGACAGGGAGGGGAACGGACACTGAAGCTTTCTTT. The full variable domain, its missing parts supplied by reference TRBV30 and TRBJ1-1, is SQTIHQWPATLVQPVGSPLSLECTVEGTSNPNLYWYRQAAGRGLQLLFYSVGIGQISSEVPQNLSASRPQDRQFILSSKKLLLSDSGFYLCARTGRGTDTEAFFGQGTRLTVV.

This sequence joins TRBV6-4 and TRBJ1-5; no clear D gene. The CDR3 runs to 13 residues. Trimming cost V 5 bases and J 1 base, with 6 bases left between them. The germline gives CDR1 MRHNA, CDR2 SNTAGT. CDR3 sequence reads: CASSTESNQPQHF. The CDR3, as DNA: TGTGCCAGCAGTACGGAGAGCAATCAGCCCCAGCATTTT.

The chain carries TRBV11-1 and TRBJ1-4, with 8 bases matching TRBD1. CDR1 SGHAT and CDR2 FQDESV come from the germline V gene (reference sequence). There are 15 residues in the CDR3. V dropped 3 bases and J dropped 8; count of bases not matched to a gene: 8. CDR3 DNA: TGTGCCAGCAGCTTCGACAGGGGAGGAAGGGAAAAACTGTTTTTT. It codes for CASSFDRGGREKLFF.

CDR3 nucleotide sequence: TGTGCCAGCAGCTTATCTAGCGGGGGGGCCTACCCCTACAATGAGCAGTTCTTC. As protein: CASSLSSGGAYPYNEQFF. The chain recombines TRBV7-7 with TRBJ2-1; 12 bases are a match to TRBD2. In germline, CDR1 is SSHAT, CDR2 FNYEAQ (reference sequence). Unmatched junction bases numbered 7, after V lost 2 bases and J lost 2 bases. The CDR3 runs to 18 residues.

V usage is TRBV5-5 and J usage is TRBJ1-1, with D perhaps TRBD1 (6 bases). Germline V CDR1 and CDR2: SGHKS, YYEKEE (reference sequence). The ends were cut back, 4 bases at V and 4 bases at J, with 11 bases in the middle. The CDR3 has 13 residues. This CDR3 reads CASSPRGATEAFF. Here the CDR3 DNA reads TGTGCCAGCAGCCCCCGGGGGGCCACTGAAGCTTTCTTT.